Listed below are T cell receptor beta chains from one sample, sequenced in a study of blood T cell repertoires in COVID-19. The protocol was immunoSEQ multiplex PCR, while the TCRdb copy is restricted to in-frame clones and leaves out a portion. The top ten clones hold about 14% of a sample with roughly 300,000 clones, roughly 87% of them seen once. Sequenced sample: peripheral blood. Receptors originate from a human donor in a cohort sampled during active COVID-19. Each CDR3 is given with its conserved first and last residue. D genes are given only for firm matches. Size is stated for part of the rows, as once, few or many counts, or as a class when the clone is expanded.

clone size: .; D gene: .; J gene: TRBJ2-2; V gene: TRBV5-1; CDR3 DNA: TGCGCCAGCAGCTTGGACCCAGCGTTGAACACCGGGGAGCTGTTTTTT; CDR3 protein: CASSLDPALNTGELFF
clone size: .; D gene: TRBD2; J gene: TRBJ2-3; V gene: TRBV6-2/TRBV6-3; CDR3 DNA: TGTGCCAGCAGCCCCGGACTAGCGGGCACAGATACGCAGTATTTT; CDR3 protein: CASSPGLAGTDTQYF
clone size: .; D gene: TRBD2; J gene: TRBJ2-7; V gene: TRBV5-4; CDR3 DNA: TGTGCCAGCAGCTTTAGCGGGGGGGTATACGAGCAGTACTTC; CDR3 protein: CASSFSGGVYEQYF
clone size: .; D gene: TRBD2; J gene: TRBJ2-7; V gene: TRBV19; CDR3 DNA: TGTGCCAGTAGTACATCCCGGACTAGCTCCTACGAGCAGTACTTC; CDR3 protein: CASSTSRTSSYEQYF
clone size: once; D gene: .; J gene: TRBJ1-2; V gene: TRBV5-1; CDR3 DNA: TGCGCCAGCAGCTTGGAATCTTTGTATGGCTACACCTTC; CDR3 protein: CASSLESLYGYTF
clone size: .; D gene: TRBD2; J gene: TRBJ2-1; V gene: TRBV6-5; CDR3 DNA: TGTGCCAGCAGTTACACGGGGGGGAGAAACAATGAGCAGTTCTTC; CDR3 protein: CASSYTGGRNNEQFF
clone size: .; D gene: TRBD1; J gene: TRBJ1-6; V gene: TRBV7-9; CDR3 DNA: TGTGCCAGCAGCTTGGGACAGGGCACACCCCTCCACTTT; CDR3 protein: CASSLGQGTPLHF
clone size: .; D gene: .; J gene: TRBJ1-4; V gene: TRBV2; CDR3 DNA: TGTGCAGCTAAGGGAGGACATAATGAAAAACTGTTTTTT; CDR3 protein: CAAKGGHNEKLFF
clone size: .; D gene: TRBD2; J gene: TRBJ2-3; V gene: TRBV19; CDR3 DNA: TGTGCCAGTAGCAACAGCGGGGGACTTACAGATACGCAGTATTTT; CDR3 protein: CASSNSGGLTDTQYF
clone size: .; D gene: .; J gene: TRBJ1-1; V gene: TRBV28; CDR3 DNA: TGTGCCAGCAGTATGTGGACACGCGAAGCTTTCTTT; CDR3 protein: CASSMWTREAFF
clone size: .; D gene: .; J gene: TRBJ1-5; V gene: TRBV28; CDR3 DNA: TGTGCCAGCAAACAGGGAATAGGTCAGCCCCAGCATTTT; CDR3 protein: CASKQGIGQPQHF
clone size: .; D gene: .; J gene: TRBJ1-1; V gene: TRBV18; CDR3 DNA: TGTGCCAGCTCCCTCCTGACAGTTGACACTGAAGCTTTCTTT; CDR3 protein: CASSLLTVDTEAFF
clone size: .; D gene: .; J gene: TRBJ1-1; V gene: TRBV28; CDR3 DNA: TGTGCCAGCAGTTTAGGGGGGAGAACTGAAGCTTTCTTT; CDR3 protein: CASSLGGRTEAFF
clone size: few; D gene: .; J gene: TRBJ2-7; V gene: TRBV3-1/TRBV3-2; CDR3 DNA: TGTGCCAGCAGCCTATCGGGACTCTCCTACGAGCAGTACTTC; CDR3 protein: CASSLSGLSYEQYF
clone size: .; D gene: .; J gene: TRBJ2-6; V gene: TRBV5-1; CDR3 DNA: TGCGCCAGCAGCTCGACAGTGTCTGGGGCCAACGTCCTGACTTTC; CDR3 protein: CASSSTVSGANVLTF
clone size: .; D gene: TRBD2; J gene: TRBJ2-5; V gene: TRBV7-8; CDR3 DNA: TGTGCCAGCAGCTCGACTAGCGGGGGACAAGGGGCCCAGTACTTC; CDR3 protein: CASSSTSGGQGAQYF
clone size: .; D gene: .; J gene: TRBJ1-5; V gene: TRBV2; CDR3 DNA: TGTGCCAGCATGAAGGAGGGACGGCAGCCCCAGCATTTT; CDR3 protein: CASMKEGRQPQHF
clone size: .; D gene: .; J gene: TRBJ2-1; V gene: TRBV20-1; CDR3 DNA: TGCAGTACTAGAGCCGACAATGAGCAGTTCTTC; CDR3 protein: CSTRADNEQFF
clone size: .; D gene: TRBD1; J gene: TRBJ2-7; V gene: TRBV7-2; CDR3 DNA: TGTGCCAGCAGCTTGACCGGGACAGGGGTACGCGAGCAGTACTTC; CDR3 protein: CASSLTGTGVREQYF